Listed here are 18 T cell receptor beta chains from one sample, sequenced in a study of OX40 agonist ivuxolimab in advanced cancers. The data were produced by immunoSEQ multiplex PCR, yet TCRdb's version contains in-frame clones alone and is incomplete. The data contain about 42,000 clones, 82% of them singletons. The sequences come from CD4+ or CD8+ T cells sorted from blood, collected in a trial of the OX40 agonist ivuxolimab. The receptors come from an adult with an advanced solid tumor such as melanoma, head and neck, liver or kidney cancer.

V gene TRBV9 combines with J gene TRBJ2-3; 7 bases line up with TRBD1. CDR3 length: 17 residues. The germline V gene encodes CDR1 SGDLS and CDR2 YYNGEE. V lost 0 bases, J lost 5 bases, and 12 bases stayed unmatched. The CDR3 DNA follows: TGTGCCAGCAGCGTAGGAGTGACTCAGAGGGGGCTAGATACGCAGTATTTT. Encoded protein: CASSVGVTQRGLDTQYF.

The chain links TRBV7-8 to TRBJ2-1; D is possibly TRBD2 (6 bases). The V end lost 2 bases, the J end lost 1 base, and 12 bases lay between the germline ends. CDR3 length: 16 residues. Germline lookup yields CDR1 SGHVS and CDR2 FQNEAQ. CDR3 coding DNA: TGTGCCAGCAGCTTATATGTGGGAGGTTCCTACAATGAGCAGTTCTTC. Its protein is CASSLYVGGSYNEQFF.

This chain connects TRBV7-2 to TRBJ1-3, with D possibly TRBD1 on 5 matching bases. Trimming cost V 1 base and J 3 bases, with 13 bases left between them. Germline V gene data show CDR1 as SGHTA and CDR2 as FQGNSA. CDR3 length: 16 amino acids. CDR3 loop: CASSLGTRGLGNTIYF. CDR3 DNA sequence: TGTGCCAGCAGCTTAGGTACACGGGGCCTTGGAAACACCATATATTTT.

The rearrangement joins TRBV5-1 to TRBJ2-3; 11 nucleotides align to TRBD2. V trimming: 7 bases; J trimming: 2 bases; junction bases outside the gene matches: 9. The CDR3 length is 16 residues. Germline V lookup: CDR1 SGHRS, CDR2 YFSETQ. The CDR3 sequence: CASGSSGGYPTDTQYF. In nucleotides, the CDR3 is TGCGCCAGCGGGTCTAGCGGGGGGTACCCCACAGATACGCAGTATTTT.

Only a few counts were recorded for this clone. V and J are TRBV5-1 and TRBJ1-6; D perhaps matches TRBD1 (5 bases). Trimming took off 6 bases at V and 6 bases at J, with 10 bases between the two ends. Germline V gives CDR1 SGHRS, CDR2 YFSETQ. CDR3 size: 13 residues. CDR3 coding DNA: TGCGCCAGCAATGATGGGGGTAATTCACCCCTCCACTTT. It translates to CASNDGGNSPLHF. The variable domain in full, completed from reference TRBV5-1 and TRBJ1-6, reads KAGVTQTPRYLIKTRGQQVTLSCSPISGHRSVSWYQQTPGQGLQFLFEYFSETQRNKGNFPGRFSGRQFSNSRSEMNVSTLELGDSALYLCASNDGGNSPLHFGNGTRLTVT.

The rearrangement links TRBV5-1 to TRBJ1-2, with no clear D. Trimming pared 3 bases from V and 6 bases from J, leaving 12 bases between. CDR1 is SGHRS and CDR2 is YFSETQ in the germline V gene. CDR3 length equals 13 residues. The DNA for the CDR3 is TGCGCCAGCAGCTACGAACCTACAGATGGCTACACCTTC. Its translation is CASSYEPTDGYTF.

This chain's CDR3 is CASRGRGKASYNEQFF. The CDR3 nucleotides are TGTGCCAGCAGGGGCAGGGGGAAGGCCTCCTACAATGAGCAGTTCTTC. The chain has TRBV5-4 and TRBJ2-1, with TRBD1 matching over 7 bases. CDR1 is SGHNT and CDR2 is YYREEE in the germline V gene (reference sequence). V dropped 5 bases and J dropped 0; count of bases not matched to a gene: 8. This CDR3 is built from 16 residues.

The chain employs TRBV7-9 and TRBJ2-3; 8 nucleotides align to TRBD2. The CDR3 runs 10 residues. CDR1 and CDR2 from the germline V gene are SEHNR and FQNEAQ (reference sequence). V trimming: 4 bases; J trimming: 15 bases; junction bases outside the gene matches: 3. The CDR3 loop reads CASSSGLVYF. As DNA, the CDR3 is TGTGCCAGCAGCTCGGGACTAGTTTATTTT.

The chain couples TRBV28 to TRBJ1-2, with 7 positions matching TRBD1. Germline CDR1 reads MDHEN; CDR2 reads SYDVKM. This CDR3 spans 16 amino acids. With V trimmed by 1 base and J by 3 bases, 8 bases remained unmatched. The CDR3 is CASSLSRTGNYYGYTF. The CDR3 region has the DNA TGTGCCAGCAGTTTATCCCGGACAGGCAATTACTATGGCTACACCTTC.

This clone was seen only a few times. V gene TRBV2 combines with J gene TRBJ2-2; perhaps TRBD2 as D (5 bases). Germline V lookup: CDR1 SNHLY, CDR2 FYNNEI. Trimming shortened V by 3 bases and J by 0 bases, and 8 bases separated the two germline ends. CDR3 length: 15 amino acids. DNA of the CDR3: TGTGCCAGCAGTGATATAGCGTCGAACACCGGGGAGCTGTTTTTT. Its translation: CASSDIASNTGELFF. The complete variable domain, with remaining parts taken from reference TRBV2 and TRBJ2-2, reads EPEVTQTPSHQVTQMGQEVILRCVPISNHLYFYWYRQILGQKVEFLVSFYNNEISEKSEIFDDQFSVERPDGSNFTLKIRSTKLEDSAMYFCASSDIASNTGELFFGEGSRLTVL.

V is TRBV30 and J is TRBJ2-2; TRBD1 agrees at 8 bases. The V gene end was trimmed by 5 bases and the J gene end by 2 bases; junction bases not matched to a gene: 1. Germline V gene lookup returns CDR1 GTSNPN and CDR2 SVGIG (reference sequence). This CDR3 is 13 amino acids long. CDR3 sequence: CAWGTGNTGELFF. The CDR3 bases are TGTGCCTGGGGGACAGGAAACACCGGGGAGCTGTTTTTT.

This rearrangement joins TRBV18 to TRBJ1-2; weak D call: TRBD1 (5 bases). Deletions cut 3 bases from V and 5 bases from J, with 10 bases between. There are 13 residues in the CDR3. Germline lookup yields CDR1 KGHSH and CDR2 LQKENI. The CDR3 here is CASSPDRKYGYTF. CDR3 coding DNA: TGTGCCAGCTCACCCGACAGAAAATATGGCTACACCTTC.

The V call is TRBV23-1, the J call TRBJ2-5, with TRBD1 matching 8 bases. TRBV23-1 has ORF status, its function being uncertain. The CDR3 is made up of 18 amino acids. The junction had 11 bases not matched to a gene; V was cut back by 0 bases and J by 2 bases. The CDR3 is CASSQSGDRQKMQETQYF. Written as DNA, the CDR3 is TGCGCCAGCAGTCAATCCGGGGACAGGCAAAAGATGCAAGAGACCCAGTACTTC.

The CDR3 DNA sequence: TGTGCCAGCAGCTTAGTCCTGCAAGGGGTCCCCACCGGGGAGCTGTTTTTT. Its protein product is CASSLVLQGVPTGELFF. This chain connects TRBV11-2 to TRBJ2-2; TRBD1 is a possible D gene (5 bases). CDR1 is SGHAT, CDR2 FQNNGV, per germline. The ends were cut back, 1 base at V and 4 bases at J, with 16 bases in the middle. CDR3 length equals 17 residues.

The chain carries TRBV6-5 and TRBJ2-7; D is unclear. The CDR3 consists of 13 residues. Germline V gives CDR1 MNHEY, CDR2 SVGAGI. The V gene lost 6 bases and the J gene lost 3 bases, with 12 bases spanning the gap. CDR3 region: CASSKTVHYEQYF. For the CDR3, the DNA is TGTGCCAGCAGCAAAACAGTTCACTACGAGCAGTACTTC.

The rearrangement uses TRBV10-3 and TRBJ2-2; 11 bases are shared with TRBD1. CDR1 and CDR2 (germline): ENHRY, SYGVKD. V lost 6 bases, J lost 5 bases, and 5 bases stayed unmatched. CDR3 length: 15 residues. CDR3 in DNA: TGTGCCATCAGGCTCGGGACAGGGGGTACCGGGGAGCTGTTTTTT. It yields the protein CAIRLGTGGTGELFF.

The chain links TRBV28 to TRBJ1-4; a weak D match, TRBD1 (6 bases). Trimming cost V 5 bases and J 8 bases, with 24 bases left between them. Germline lookup yields CDR1 MDHEN and CDR2 SYDVKM. The CDR3 consists of 17 residues. The CDR3 DNA reads as TGTGCCAGCAGTCGCCGGGACACTATAAAGGGGAGGGAAAAACTGTTTTTT. It specifies CASSRRDTIKGREKLFF.

This clone appeared once. The chain links TRBV7-8 to TRBJ1-2; D ambiguous. Germline CDR1 is SGHVS and CDR2 is FQNEAQ. V lost 5 bases, J lost 2 bases, and 12 bases lay in between. This CDR3 contains 14 residues. CDR3: CASSPRTGNYGYTF. The CDR3 nucleotides are TGTGCCAGCAGCCCCCGGACCGGGAACTATGGCTACACCTTC.